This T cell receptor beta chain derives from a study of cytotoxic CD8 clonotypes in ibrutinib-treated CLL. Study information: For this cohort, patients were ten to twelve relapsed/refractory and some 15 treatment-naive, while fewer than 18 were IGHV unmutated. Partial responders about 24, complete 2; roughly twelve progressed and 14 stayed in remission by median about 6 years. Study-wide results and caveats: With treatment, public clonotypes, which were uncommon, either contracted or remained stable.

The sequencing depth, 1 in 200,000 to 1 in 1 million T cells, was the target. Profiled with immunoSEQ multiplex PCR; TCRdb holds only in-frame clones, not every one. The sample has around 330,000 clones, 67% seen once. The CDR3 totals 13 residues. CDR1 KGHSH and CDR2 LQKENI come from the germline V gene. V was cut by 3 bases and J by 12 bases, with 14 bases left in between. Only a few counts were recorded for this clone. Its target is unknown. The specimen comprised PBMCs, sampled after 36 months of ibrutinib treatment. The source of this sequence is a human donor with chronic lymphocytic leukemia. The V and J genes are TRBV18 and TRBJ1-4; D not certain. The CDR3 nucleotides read TGTGCCAGCTCACCGATGGGGAGTAGCGAACTGTTTTTT. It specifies CASSPMGSSELFF.